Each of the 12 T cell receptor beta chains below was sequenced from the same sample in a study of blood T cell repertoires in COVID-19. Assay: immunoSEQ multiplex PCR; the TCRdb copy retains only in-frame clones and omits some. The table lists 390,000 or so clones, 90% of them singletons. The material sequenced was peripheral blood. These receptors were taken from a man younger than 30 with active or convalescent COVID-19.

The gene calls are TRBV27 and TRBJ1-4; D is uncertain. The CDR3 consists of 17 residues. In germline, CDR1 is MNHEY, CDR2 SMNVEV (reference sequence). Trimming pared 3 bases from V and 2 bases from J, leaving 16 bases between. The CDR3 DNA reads TGTGCCAGCAGTTTCATACCCCGGGAGGCTACTAATGAAAAACTGTTTTTT. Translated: CASSFIPREATNEKLFF. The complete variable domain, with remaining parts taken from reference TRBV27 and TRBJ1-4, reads EAQVTQNPRYLITVTGKKLTVTCSQNMNHEYMSWYRQDPGLGLRQIYYSMNVEVTDKGDVPEGYKVSRKEKRNFPLILESPSPNQTSLYFCASSFIPREATNEKLFFGSGTQLSVL.

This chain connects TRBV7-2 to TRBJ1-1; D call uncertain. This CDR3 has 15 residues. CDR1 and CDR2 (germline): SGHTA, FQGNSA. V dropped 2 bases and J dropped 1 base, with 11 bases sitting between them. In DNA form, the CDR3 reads TGTGCCAGCAGCTTACGTCAGATCCAGAACACTGAAGCTTTCTTT. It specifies CASSLRQIQNTEAFF.

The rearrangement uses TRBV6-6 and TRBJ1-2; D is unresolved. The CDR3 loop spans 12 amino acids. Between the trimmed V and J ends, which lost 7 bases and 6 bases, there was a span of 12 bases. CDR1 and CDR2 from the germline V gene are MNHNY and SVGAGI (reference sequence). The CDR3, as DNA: TGTGCCAGCACCGGATCGGGAAATGGCTACACCTTC. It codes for CASTGSGNGYTF.

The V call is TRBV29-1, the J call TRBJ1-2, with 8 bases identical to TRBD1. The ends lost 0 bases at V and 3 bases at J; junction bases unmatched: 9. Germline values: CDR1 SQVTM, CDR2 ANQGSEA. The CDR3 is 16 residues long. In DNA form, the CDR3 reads TGCAGCGTTGAAGATGCCGGTTCGGACAGGGACTATGGCTACACCTTC. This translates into CSVEDAGSDRDYGYTF.

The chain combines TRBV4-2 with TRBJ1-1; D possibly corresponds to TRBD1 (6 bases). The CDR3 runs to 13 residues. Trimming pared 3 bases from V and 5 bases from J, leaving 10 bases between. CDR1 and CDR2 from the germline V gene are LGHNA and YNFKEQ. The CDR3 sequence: CASSQDRGTEAFF. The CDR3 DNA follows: TGTGCCAGCAGCCAGGACAGAGGGACTGAAGCTTTCTTT.

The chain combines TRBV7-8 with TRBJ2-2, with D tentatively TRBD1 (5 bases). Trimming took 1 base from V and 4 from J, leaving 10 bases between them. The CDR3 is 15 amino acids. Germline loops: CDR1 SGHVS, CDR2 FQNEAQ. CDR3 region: CASSLDSGPTGELFF. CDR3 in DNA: TGTGCCAGCAGCTTAGATTCAGGGCCCACCGGGGAGCTGTTTTTT.

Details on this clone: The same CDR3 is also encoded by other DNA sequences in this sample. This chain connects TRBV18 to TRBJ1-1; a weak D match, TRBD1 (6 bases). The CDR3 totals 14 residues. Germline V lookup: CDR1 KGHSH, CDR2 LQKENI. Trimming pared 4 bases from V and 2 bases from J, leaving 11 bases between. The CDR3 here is CASSRGQTNTEAFF. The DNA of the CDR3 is TGTGCCAGCTCACGAGGACAGACTAACACTGAAGCTTTCTTT.

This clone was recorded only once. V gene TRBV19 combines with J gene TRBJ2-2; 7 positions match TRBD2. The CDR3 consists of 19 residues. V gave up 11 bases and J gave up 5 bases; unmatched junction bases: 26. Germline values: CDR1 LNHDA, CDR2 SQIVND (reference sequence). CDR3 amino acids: CASARGKFRTSGGTGELFF. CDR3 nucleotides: TGTGCCTCCGCTCGAGGGAAGTTCCGGACTAGTGGAGGGACCGGGGAGCTGTTTTTT.

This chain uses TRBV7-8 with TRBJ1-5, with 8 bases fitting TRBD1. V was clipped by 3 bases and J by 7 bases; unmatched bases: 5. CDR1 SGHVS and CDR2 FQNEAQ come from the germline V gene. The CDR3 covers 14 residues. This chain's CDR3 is CASSLTGATQPQHF. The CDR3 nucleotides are TGTGCCAGCAGCTTGACAGGGGCTACGCAGCCCCAGCATTTT.

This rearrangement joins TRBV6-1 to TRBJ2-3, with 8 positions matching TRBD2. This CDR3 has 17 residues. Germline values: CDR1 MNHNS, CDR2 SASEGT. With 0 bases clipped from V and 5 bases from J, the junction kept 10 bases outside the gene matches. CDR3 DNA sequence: TGTGCCAGCAGTGAAGCGCATCGGGGGGGCGCGGAAGATACGCAGTATTTT. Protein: CASSEAHRGGAEDTQYF.

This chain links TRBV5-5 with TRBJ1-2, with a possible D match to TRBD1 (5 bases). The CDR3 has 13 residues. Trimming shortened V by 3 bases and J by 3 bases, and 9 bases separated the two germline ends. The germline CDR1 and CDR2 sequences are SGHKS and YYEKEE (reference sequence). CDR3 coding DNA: TGTGCCAGCAGCTCCCCAGGGTACTATGGCTACACCTTC. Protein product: CASSSPGYYGYTF.

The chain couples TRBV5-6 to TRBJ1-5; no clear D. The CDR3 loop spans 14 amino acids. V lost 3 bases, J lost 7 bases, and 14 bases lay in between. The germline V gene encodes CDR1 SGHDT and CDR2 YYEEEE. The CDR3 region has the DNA TGTGCCAGCAGCTCCCTCACGAACAAGCAGCCCCAGCATTTT. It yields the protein CASSSLTNKQPQHF.